The 31 T cell receptor beta chains listed next were all sequenced from one sample in a study of HIV-infected children after antiretroviral therapy interruption. RNA-based 3' RACE libraries used unique molecular identifiers. TCRdb processed the 3' RACE reads anew with MiXCR; each CDR3 protein has one entry. The table shows 45,000 to 50,000 distinct CDR3 sequences, with approximately 4% occurring only once. The treatment is: PENTA 11 planned treatment interruption arm or continuous ART arm. The specimen comprised CD45RA+ CD4+ T cells from PBMCs, pooled from several time points, sampled from a donor given antiretroviral therapy, either interrupted or continuous. As for subset: naive CD4+ CD45RA+ CD45RO- T cells. Receptors were obtained from a pool of human donors with HIV.

This clonotype occurred many times. The V and J genes are TRBV28 and TRBJ2-6; D remains unclear. The CDR3 consists of 15 residues. CDR1 is MDHEN and CDR2 is SYDVKM in the germline V gene. V lost 2 bases and J 0 bases, leaving 5 bases between the germline ends. The DNA for the CDR3 is TGTGCCAGCAGTTTAAGCAGCTCTGGGGCCAACGTCCTGACTTTC. Protein sequence: CASSLSSSGANVLTF.

This chain uses TRBV27 with TRBJ1-1; D is uncertain. V was clipped by 7 bases and J by 3 bases, with 18 bases between them. Germline V CDR1 and CDR2: MNHEY, SMNVEV (reference sequence). The CDR3 runs to 15 residues. CDR3 sequence: CASKTLALRDTEAFF. CDR3 DNA: TGTGCCAGCAAAACATTAGCTCTAAGGGACACTGAAGCTTTCTTT.

This chain links TRBV4-2 with TRBJ2-7; D assignment may be TRBD1 or TRBD2 (6 bases each). The CDR3 spans 14 residues. V was cut by 2 bases and J by 5 bases, with 13 bases left in between. CDR1 and CDR2 from the germline V gene are LGHNA and YNFKEQ. The CDR3 sequence: CASSQKGGRHEQYF. The CDR3 region has the DNA TGTGCCAGCAGCCAAAAAGGGGGGAGACACGAGCAGTACTTC.

This clonotype showed up many times. The V call is TRBV20-1, the J call TRBJ2-7; D is uncertain. This CDR3 comprises 10 residues. V was shortened by 4 bases and J by 1 base, with 2 bases between the two germline ends. The germline V gene encodes CDR1 DFQATT and CDR2 SNEGSKA (reference sequence). The CDR3 loop reads CSATSYEQYF. In DNA form, the CDR3 reads TGCAGTGCTACGTCCTACGAGCAGTACTTC.

This clonotype was seen repeatedly, ten times or more. The V call is TRBV6-5, the J call TRBJ2-3; D may match TRBD1 or TRBD2 (6 bases each). The ends were cut back, 2 bases at V and 2 bases at J, with 8 bases in the middle. Germline CDR1 reads MNHEY; CDR2 reads SVGAGI. The CDR3 length is 14 residues. The CDR3 sequence: CASSYGGLTDTQYF. In nucleotides, the CDR3 is TGTGCCAGCAGTTACGGGGGGCTCACAGATACGCAGTATTTT.

This clonotype has ten or more counts. The chain is built from TRBV19 and TRBJ1-5; no firm D call. The CDR3 consists of 17 residues. The ends were cut back, 7 bases at V and 3 bases at J, with 22 bases in the middle. The germline V gene has CDR1 LNHDA and CDR2 SQIVND (reference sequence). The CDR3 here is CASNPRGGLPSNQPQHF. CDR3 DNA: TGTGCCAGTAACCCTCGGGGAGGCCTTCCCTCCAATCAGCCCCAGCATTTT. Variable domain in full (rest from reference TRBV19 and TRBJ1-5): DGGITQSPKYLFRKEGQNVTLSCEQNLNHDAMYWYRQDPGQGLRLIYYSQIVNDFQKGDIAEGYSVSREKKESFPLTVTSAQKNPTAFYLCASNPRGGLPSNQPQHFGDGTRLSIL.

This clonotype was seen ten or more times. The gene calls are TRBV12-3 or TRBV12-4 and TRBJ1-2; no reliable D call. Trimming left V 7 bases short and J 8 bases short, with 20 bases between. This CDR3 is built from 14 residues. Here the CDR3 DNA reads TGTGCCAGCACCCCCGACTTCTTGGCAAGGGGCTACACCTTC. This sequence encodes CASTPDFLARGYTF.

The chain recombines TRBV7-3 with TRBJ2-3; D assignment may be TRBD1 or TRBD2 (7 bases each). V was pared by 5 bases and J by 4 bases, with 19 bases between. The germline V gene encodes CDR1 SGHTA and CDR2 FQGTGA. This CDR3 comprises 16 residues. The CDR3 coding sequence is TGTGCCAGCAGCCGGGACAGCGGGGTTTTAGCAGATACGCAGTATTTT. Amino acid sequence: CASSRDSGVLADTQYF.

V gene TRBV5-1 combines with J gene TRBJ1-1; TRBD1 might be the D (5 bases). V was pared by 3 bases and J by 3 bases, with 15 bases between. This CDR3 spans 15 amino acids. Germline assignment: CDR1 SGHRS and CDR2 YFSETQ. CDR3 loop: CASSSGTAGDTEAFF. The CDR3 DNA sequence: TGCGCCAGCAGCTCCGGGACGGCGGGGGACACTGAAGCTTTCTTT.

This chain joins TRBV7-2 and TRBJ1-1; D ambiguous. The CDR3 is made up of 13 amino acids. The germline CDR1 and CDR2 sequences are SGHTA and FQGNSA. Trimming stripped 3 bases from V and 4 bases from J, with 9 bases between. CDR3 protein: CASSFRRSTEAFF. The CDR3 bases are TGTGCCAGCAGCTTCCGGAGGAGCACTGAAGCTTTCTTT.

In this sample, this clonotype turned up many times. This chain uses TRBV29-1 with TRBJ1-1, with 8 bases identical to TRBD1. Germline values: CDR1 SQVTM, CDR2 ANQGSEA. V dropped 8 bases and J dropped 1; count of bases not matched to a gene: 9. The CDR3 totals 14 residues. The CDR3 DNA is TGCAGCTCATGGACAGGGCTTGAGAACACTGAAGCTTTCTTT. Translating gives CSSWTGLENTEAFF. Supplemented by reference TRBV29-1 and TRBJ1-1, the full variable domain reads SAVISQKPSRDICQRGTSLTIQCQVDSQVTMMFWYRQQPGQSLTLIATANQGSEATYESGFVIDKFPISRPNLTFSTLTVSNMSPEDSSIYLCSSWTGLENTEAFFGQGTRLTVV.

This clonotype was observed at least ten times. The chain employs TRBV2 and TRBJ1-2; TRBD1 matches at 8 bases. CDR3 size: 13 residues. Per germline, CDR1 SNHLY and CDR2 FYNNEI. The V gene end was trimmed by 7 bases and the J gene end by 4 bases; junction bases not matched to a gene: 5. The CDR3 coding sequence is TGTGCCAGCACCCTCGGACAGGGCTATGGCTACACCTTC. Translating gives CASTLGQGYGYTF.

The gene calls are TRBV19 and TRBJ2-2; D remains unclear. Germline V lookup: CDR1 LNHDA, CDR2 SQIVND (reference sequence). This CDR3 is built from 16 residues. Trimming took 0 bases from V and 0 from J, leaving 8 bases between them. The chain's CDR3 is CASSIDAASNTGELFF. The DNA for the CDR3 is TGTGCCAGTAGTATAGATGCAGCCTCGAACACCGGGGAGCTGTTTTTT.

There are a few counts of this clonotype. The J gene is TRBJ1-4, the V gene TRBV30, with 7 bases matching TRBD1. Germline V gives CDR1 GTSNPN, CDR2 SVGIG (reference sequence). V shed 4 bases, J shed 3 bases, and the junction held 17 bases outside the gene matches. This CDR3 spans 18 amino acids. CDR3 sequence: CAWTLEGIRGSPNEKLFF. The CDR3 coding sequence is TGTGCCTGGACCTTGGAGGGGATCAGGGGGTCACCTAATGAAAAACTGTTTTTT.

The V call is TRBV25-1, the J call TRBJ2-1; 8 nucleotides align to TRBD2. V lost 7 bases, J lost 6 bases, and 8 bases stayed unmatched. Per germline, CDR1 MGHDK and CDR2 SYGVNS. The CDR3 length is 14 residues. This CDR3 is CASKGGSGANEQFF. Written as DNA, the CDR3 is TGTGCCAGCAAAGGGGGTAGCGGGGCCAATGAGCAGTTCTTC. The full variable domain, with the rest looked up from reference TRBV25-1 and TRBJ2-1, is EADIYQTPRYLVIGTGKKITLECSQTMGHDKMYWYQQDPGMELHLIHYSYGVNSTEKGDLSSESTVSRIRTEHFPLTLESARPSHTSQYLCASKGGSGANEQFFGPGTRLTVL.

This clonotype has at least ten counts. J is TRBJ2-5 and V is TRBV12-3 or TRBV12-4, with D possibly matching TRBD2 (7 bases). Trimming removed 7 bases from V and 5 bases from J, with 20 bases in between. The length of the CDR3 is 15 residues. DNA for the CDR3: TGTGCCAGCACTACCCTGACGGGGGGCGGGGAGACCCAGTACTTC. Translated, it gives CASTTLTGGGETQYF.

There are many counts of this clonotype. The chain employs TRBV20-1 and TRBJ1-5, with unresolved D. V lost 5 bases and J 5 bases, leaving 10 bases between the germline ends. Germline assignment: CDR1 DFQATT and CDR2 SNEGSKA (reference sequence). CDR3 length: 12 amino acids. The CDR3 bases are TGCAGTGCTGATCGCCATGATCAGCCCCAGCATTTT. It codes for CSADRHDQPQHF.

This clonotype was counted ten times or more. The chain joins TRBV24-1 to TRBJ2-1, with 10 bases lining up with TRBD1. Trimming cost V 8 bases and J 7 bases; bases outside gene matches: 7. The germline V gene has CDR1 KGHDR and CDR2 SFDVKD. This CDR3 spans 14 amino acids. CDR3 in DNA: TGTGCCACCAAGGGGACAGGGGTGCGGAATGAGCAGTTCTTC. It encodes CATKGTGVRNEQFF.

This clonotype was counted ten times or more. This chain links TRBV11-3 with TRBJ2-1; 8 nucleotides agree with TRBD1. This CDR3 spans 15 amino acids. CDR1 and CDR2 (germline): SGHNT, YENEEA. V lost 5 bases, J lost 7 bases, and 10 bases stayed unmatched. The CDR3 spells CASSRDRGDWNEQFF. The CDR3 nucleotides read TGTGCCAGCAGCCGCGACAGGGGTGATTGGAATGAGCAGTTCTTC.

By sample share, this clonotype is medium-sized. The chain employs TRBV12-5 and TRBJ1-1, with 7 positions matching TRBD1. The germline V gene encodes CDR1 LGHNT and CDR2 FRNRAP. This CDR3 is 13 amino acids long. V was clipped by 7 bases and J by 4 bases; unmatched bases: 6. This CDR3 is CASALSGGTEAFF. Here the CDR3 DNA reads TGTGCTAGTGCCCTCTCAGGGGGCACTGAAGCTTTCTTT.

There are many counts of this clonotype. CDR3 sequence reads: CASSLTSASGGRSNSGEQYF. CDR3 DNA: TGCGCCAGCAGCCTCACCTCCGCCAGCGGGGGCCGATCTAACTCTGGGGAGCAGTACTTC. The rearrangement uses TRBV4-1 and TRBJ2-7, with 8 nucleotides matching TRBD2. J was trimmed by 7 bases and V by 4 bases; bases with no gene match: 27. CDR3 length: 20 residues. CDR1 is MGHRA, CDR2 YSYEKL, per germline.

The rearrangement uses TRBV19 and TRBJ1-5, with D perhaps matching TRBD1 (5 bases). The germline V gene has CDR1 LNHDA and CDR2 SQIVND (reference sequence). The CDR3 covers 15 residues. V was shortened by 9 bases and J by 7 bases, with 22 bases between the two germline ends. CDR3 sequence: CASKKPGTGMQPQHF. CDR3 DNA sequence: TGTGCCAGCAAAAAACCAGGGACGGGTATGCAGCCCCAGCATTTT.

This clonotype was seen ten or more times. This CDR3 reads CASSDVGTGELFF. For the CDR3, the DNA is TGTGCCAGCAGTGACGTGGGAACCGGGGAGCTGTTTTTT. The V and J genes are TRBV6-1 and TRBJ2-2; D remains unclear. The germline V gene encodes CDR1 MNHNS and CDR2 SASEGT. The CDR3 covers 13 residues. Trimming removed 3 bases from V and 5 bases from J, with 7 bases in between.

This clonotype was observed many times. The chain carries TRBV18 and TRBJ2-3, with D perhaps TRBD1 (6 bases). The CDR3 has 16 amino acids. The germline V and J ends were trimmed by 1 base and 3 bases, with 14 bases remaining between them. CDR1 and CDR2 (germline): KGHSH, LQKENI. The CDR3 reads CASSPRTGLWTDTQYF. The CDR3 nucleotides are TGTGCCAGCTCACCACGTACAGGGTTGTGGACAGATACGCAGTATTTT.

This clonotype appeared many times. The CDR3, as DNA: TGTGCCAGCGAGGCTACAATCGATGAGCAGTTCTTC. Its protein product is CASEATIDEQFF. The chain carries TRBV2 and TRBJ2-1, with D hard to call. V lost 8 bases to trimming and J lost 8 bases, with 13 bases between them. The CDR3 has 12 amino acids. The V gene's germline CDR1 is SNHLY and CDR2 FYNNEI. The whole variable domain, filled in from reference TRBV2 and TRBJ2-1, reads EPEVTQTPSHQVTQMGQEVILRCVPISNHLYFYWYRQILGQKVEFLVSFYNNEISEKSEIFDDQFSVERPDGSNFTLKIRSTKLEDSAMYFCASEATIDEQFFGPGTRLTVL.

In this sample, this clonotype turned up many times. J is TRBJ2-7 and V is TRBV7-8, with D possibly being TRBD2 (6 bases). The germline V gene has CDR1 SGHVS and CDR2 FQNEAQ. The CDR3 consists of 15 residues. V was clipped by 1 base and J by 6 bases, with 16 bases between them. The CDR3 reads CASSLESWQGGEQYF. The CDR3 DNA reads TGTGCCAGCAGCTTAGAGTCTTGGCAGGGAGGCGAGCAGTACTTC.

This clonotype has ten or more counts. The CDR3 DNA sequence: TGTGCCAGCGGGCCGACAGATACGCAGTATTTT. Protein product: CASGPTDTQYF. The chain carries TRBV12-3 or TRBV12-4 and TRBJ2-3; D not resolved. This CDR3 has 11 amino acids. With 8 bases removed from V and 3 bases from J, the gap between germline ends came to 6 bases.

This clonotype was seen many times. The chain links TRBV20-1 to TRBJ1-1; 8 nucleotides agree with TRBD1. V gave up 4 bases and J gave up 8 bases; unmatched junction bases: 3. The CDR3 has 11 amino acids. Germline CDR1 and CDR2: DFQATT and SNEGSKA (reference sequence). DNA of the CDR3: TGCAGTGCTACACAGGGGGGGGAAGCTTTCTTT. Translating it yields CSATQGGEAFF.

This sequence joins TRBV28 and TRBJ1-3, with D perhaps matching TRBD1 (5 bases). V dropped 6 bases and J dropped 2 bases, with 11 bases sitting between them. The CDR3 is 14 amino acids. Looked up from germline, CDR1 is MDHEN and CDR2 is SYDVKM. The DNA for the CDR3 is TGTGCCAGCAGCGTCGGGGGGACTGGAAACACCATATATTTT. This translates into CASSVGGTGNTIYF.

This clonotype has at least ten counts. This chain joins TRBV20-1 and TRBJ2-3, with no clear D. Germline CDR1 DFQATT, CDR2 SNEGSKA (reference sequence). This CDR3 has 14 residues. Deletions cut 6 bases from V and 2 bases from J, with 15 bases between. The CDR3 here is CSAIRLDNTDTQYF. In DNA form, the CDR3 reads TGCAGTGCCATTAGACTGGATAACACAGATACGCAGTATTTT.

This clonotype was seen many times. The chain uses TRBV29-1 and TRBJ1-5; the match to TRBD1 covers 7 bases. Per the germline V gene, CDR1 is SQVTM and CDR2 is ANQGSEA. The CDR3 loop spans 13 amino acids. Trimming cost V 4 bases and J 3 bases; bases outside gene matches: 3. The DNA of the CDR3 is TGCAGCGTTGGAACAGGGGACAATCAGCCCCAGCATTTT. Its translation is CSVGTGDNQPQHF.